One sample yielded the 2 T cell receptor beta chains listed below, sequenced in a study of cytomegalovirus exposure and HLA in healthy donors. The table came from immunoSEQ multiplex PCR; TCRdb's copy has only in-frame clones and leaves some out. This table has about 250,000 clones, about 90% appearing once. Sequenced material: PBMCs. These receptors originate from a man aged 18 to 35 in good health and CMV-seropositive.

Comments on this clone: The same CDR3 arises from other DNA sequences in this sample as well. The chain combines TRBV29-1 with TRBJ2-7; no clear D gene. With 0 bases removed from V and 0 bases from J, the gap between germline ends came to 3 bases. The CDR3 runs to 12 residues. Germline CDR1 reads SQVTM; CDR2 reads ANQGSEA. The CDR3 DNA is TGCAGCGTTGAAGACAACTCCTACGAGCAGTACTTC. This translates into CSVEDNSYEQYF.

The chain carries TRBV9 and TRBJ2-7, with 10 nucleotides matching TRBD2. The trim removed 0 bases at V and 0 bases at J, leaving 6 bases unmatched. The germline gives CDR1 SGDLS, CDR2 YYNGEE. CDR3 size: 17 residues. The CDR3 DNA reads TGTGCCAGCAGCGTAGGAACTAGCGGGATGAGCTCCTACGAGCAGTACTTC. Residues: CASSVGTSGMSSYEQYF.